These 22 T cell receptor beta chains share one sample of origin, sequenced in a study of blood T cell repertoires in COVID-19. Assay: immunoSEQ multiplex PCR; the TCRdb copy retains only in-frame clones and omits some. The data hold about 140,000 clones, with 65% to 90% observed a single time. Material for sequencing was peripheral blood. All receptors derive from a man in his fifties or sixties with acute or convalescent COVID-19.

V gene TRBV19 combines with J gene TRBJ2-6; D is perhaps TRBD1 (6 bases). The CDR3 runs to 14 residues. Germline-derived CDR1 and CDR2 are LNHDA and SQIVND (reference sequence). V was shortened by 10 bases and J by 4 bases, with 14 bases between the two germline ends. This CDR3 is CATRWGTGANVLTF. As DNA, the CDR3 is TGTGCCACTAGATGGGGGACAGGGGCCAACGTCCTGACTTTC. The complete variable domain, with remaining parts taken from reference TRBV19 and TRBJ2-6, reads DGGITQSPKYLFRKEGQNVTLSCEQNLNHDAMYWYRQDPGQGLRLIYYSQIVNDFQKGDIAEGYSVSREKKESFPLTVTSAQKNPTAFYLCATRWGTGANVLTFGAGSRLTVL.

The table lists this clone with a count of one. V and J are TRBV28 and TRBJ1-1; no clear D. The V gene's germline CDR1 is MDHEN and CDR2 SYDVKM. The CDR3 is 15 residues long. V lost 11 bases and J 1 base, leaving 20 bases between the germline ends. The CDR3 reads CASNGVDKGNTEAFF. In DNA form, the CDR3 reads TGTGCCTCCAACGGGGTTGATAAGGGGAACACTGAAGCTTTCTTT.

The rearrangement links TRBV18 to TRBJ1-4; the match to TRBD1 covers 8 bases. This CDR3 has 16 amino acids. V shed 3 bases and J 0 bases; nucleotides not matched to a gene: 3. Germline loops: CDR1 KGHSH, CDR2 LQKENI. As DNA, the CDR3 is TGTGCCAGCTCACCTGGACAGGGCTCAACTAATGAAAAACTGTTTTTT. Its translation is CASSPGQGSTNEKLFF. Drawing the rest from reference TRBV18 and TRBJ1-4, the complete variable domain is NAGVMQNPRHLVRRRGQEARLRCSPMKGHSHVYWYRQLPEEGLKFMVYLQKENIIDESGMPKERFSAEFPKEGPSILRIQQVVRGDSAAYFCASSPGQGSTNEKLFFGSGTQLSVL.

This clone was seen only a few times. The J gene is TRBJ2-3, the V gene TRBV7-9; 8 bases agree with TRBD1. The CDR3 has 15 amino acids. Germline CDR1 is SEHNR and CDR2 is FQNEAQ (reference sequence). J gave up 0 bases and V 3 bases, and 2 bases lay outside the gene matches. The CDR3 reads CASSFRGRSTDTQYF. The CDR3 DNA reads TGTGCCAGCAGCTTCAGGGGGCGAAGCACAGATACGCAGTATTTT.

This clone has only one observation. The chain's CDR3 is CASTRDRVGTEAFF. The CDR3, as DNA: TGTGCCAGTACCAGGGACAGGGTTGGTACTGAAGCTTTCTTT. The V and J genes are TRBV19 and TRBJ1-1; 9 bases map to TRBD1. Germline V gene sequence: CDR1 LNHDA, CDR2 SQIVND (reference sequence). The trim removed 7 bases at V and 5 bases at J, leaving 8 bases unmatched. The CDR3 loop spans 14 amino acids.

The chain carries TRBV18 and TRBJ1-1; 7 bases fit TRBD1. CDR1 KGHSH and CDR2 LQKENI come from the germline V gene. The V and J ends lost 10 bases and 0 bases, in that order; junction bases with no gene match: 8. This CDR3 is built from 14 residues. CDR3 nucleotide sequence: TGTGCCACCTACAGGGGAAATATGAACACTGAAGCTTTCTTT. It yields the protein CATYRGNMNTEAFF.

The chain carries TRBV28 and TRBJ2-2, with 8 bases that match TRBD2. V lost 4 bases and J lost 7; bases outside the gene matches: 11. This CDR3 is built from 16 residues. Germline V gene lookup returns CDR1 MDHEN and CDR2 SYDVKM. The CDR3 coding sequence is TGTGCCAGCAGTTCCAGCGGGAGTCGGTACGGCGGGGAGCTGTTTTTT. Amino acids: CASSSSGSRYGGELFF.

The rearrangement links TRBV19 to TRBJ1-1, with D possibly matching TRBD1 (6 bases). CDR1 is LNHDA and CDR2 is SQIVND in the germline V gene (reference sequence). The CDR3 is made up of 12 amino acids. The V and J ends lost 9 bases and 7 bases respectively, with 15 bases between them. The CDR3 protein is CASGTGIDEAFF. CDR3 bases: TGTGCCAGCGGAACAGGGATTGATGAAGCTTTCTTT. Full variable domain (remainder filled in from reference TRBV19 and TRBJ1-1): DGGITQSPKYLFRKEGQNVTLSCEQNLNHDAMYWYRQDPGQGLRLIYYSQIVNDFQKGDIAEGYSVSREKKESFPLTVTSAQKNPTAFYLCASGTGIDEAFFGQGTRLTVV.

The V and J genes are TRBV21-1 and TRBJ2-3; the table names TRBD1, a call not compared with the DNA. TRBV21-1 is an annotated pseudogene. This CDR3 region has 14 residues. The CDR3 DNA follows: TGTGCCAATAAGACAGGGCCTAGCACAGATACGCAGTATTTT. Its translation is CANKTGPSTDTQYF.

The table lists this clone with a count of one. This chain uses TRBV3-1 (or the pseudogene TRBV3-2) with TRBJ1-2, with TRBD1 as a possible D gene (6 bases). Per germline, CDR1 LGHDT and CDR2 YNNKEL (reference sequence). This CDR3 is 13 amino acids long. Trimming took off 3 bases at V and 5 bases at J, with 10 bases between the two ends. Here the CDR3 reads CASSHGQKYGYTF. For the CDR3, the DNA is TGTGCCAGCAGCCACGGACAGAAATATGGCTACACCTTC.

The chain employs TRBV6-5 and TRBJ1-2, with 7 nucleotides matching TRBD1. The CDR3 runs 12 residues. V trimming: 9 bases; J trimming: 2 bases; junction bases outside the gene matches: 3. CDR1 is MNHEY and CDR2 is SVGAGI in the germline V gene. This CDR3 reads CARRGQNYGYTF. The CDR3 region has the DNA TGTGCCAGGCGGGGACAGAACTATGGCTACACCTTC.

The chain has TRBV9 and TRBJ1-3, with D uncertain. Germline V gene sequence: CDR1 SGDLS, CDR2 YYNGEE. Trimming removed 0 bases at V and 0 bases at J, with 10 bases between. CDR3 length equals 16 residues. The CDR3 reads CASSVVDTFSGNTIYF. The CDR3 DNA sequence: TGTGCCAGCAGCGTAGTAGACACCTTCTCTGGAAACACCATATATTTT.

The chain joins TRBV3-1 (or the pseudogene TRBV3-2) to TRBJ2-1; 7 bases are shared with TRBD2. Germline V gene lookup returns CDR1 LGHDT and CDR2 YNNKEL (reference sequence). The CDR3 loop spans 18 amino acids. Germline trimming cut 0 bases from V and 6 bases from J; bases unmatched to any gene: 14. In DNA, the CDR3 is TGTGCCAGCAGCCAAGACCCTAGCACTAGCGCGACACGCAATGAGCAGTTCTTC. Translating gives CASSQDPSTSATRNEQFF.

The CDR3 nucleotides read TGTGCCACCAGCAGGGCGACTGACTGGTTTGGCGGGGAGCTGTTTTTT. This gives the protein CATSRATDWFGGELFF. This sequence joins TRBV15 and TRBJ2-2; D not certain. Trimming pared 3 bases from V and 7 bases from J, leaving 18 bases between. The germline V gene has CDR1 LNHNV and CDR2 YYDKDF (reference sequence). The CDR3 has 16 amino acids.

This clone was seen once. This chain connects TRBV9 to TRBJ2-1; tentative D call: TRBD2 (5 bases). Germline CDR1 and CDR2: SGDLS and YYNGEE. The CDR3 covers 15 residues. V dropped 2 bases and J dropped 3 bases, with 12 bases sitting between them. The CDR3 bases are TGTGCCAGCAGCGTTCGAGGGTCAGGCTACAATGAGCAGTTCTTC. This encodes CASSVRGSGYNEQFF.

The chain couples TRBV7-2 to TRBJ1-3, with D unresolved. Trimming shortened V by 5 bases and J by 8 bases, and 10 bases separated the two germline ends. CDR1 is SGHTA, CDR2 FQGNSA, per germline. This CDR3 region has 12 residues. The CDR3 nucleotides read TGTGCCAGCAGCCCTGCGGGGTACACCATATATTTT. This sequence encodes CASSPAGYTIYF.

The chain joins TRBV19 to TRBJ2-7; 8 nucleotides match TRBD1. CDR1 and CDR2 from the germline V gene are LNHDA and SQIVND (reference sequence). There are 15 residues in the CDR3. The ends lost 3 bases at V and 2 bases at J; junction bases unmatched: 6. As DNA, the CDR3 is TGTGCCAGTAGTATTGGGAGACAGGGGCCCTACGAGCAGTACTTC. Translating gives CASSIGRQGPYEQYF. The full variable domain, completed using reference TRBV19 and TRBJ2-7, is DGGITQSPKYLFRKEGQNVTLSCEQNLNHDAMYWYRQDPGQGLRLIYYSQIVNDFQKGDIAEGYSVSREKKESFPLTVTSAQKNPTAFYLCASSIGRQGPYEQYFGPGTRLTVT.

This chain uses TRBV7-8 with TRBJ2-1, with TRBD2 matching over 7 bases. CDR1 is SGHVS, CDR2 FQNEAQ, per germline. This CDR3 is 15 amino acids long. With V trimmed by 2 bases and J by 4 bases, 5 bases remained unmatched. This chain's CDR3 is CASSLRSGDYNEQFF. The CDR3 DNA sequence: TGTGCCAGCAGCTTACGCAGCGGGGATTACAATGAGCAGTTCTTC. Using reference TRBV7-8 and TRBJ2-1 for the parts outside the CDR3, the full variable domain is GAGVSQSPRYKVAKRGQDVALRCDPISGHVSLFWYQQALGQGPEFLTYFQNEAQLDKSGLPSDRFFAERPEGSVSTLKIQRTQQEDSAVYLCASSLRSGDYNEQFFGPGTRLTVL.

This rearrangement joins TRBV19 to TRBJ1-2; TRBD1 is a possible D gene (6 bases). Trimming removed 4 bases from V and 2 bases from J, with 11 bases in between. The CDR3 runs 14 residues. Germline assignment: CDR1 LNHDA and CDR2 SQIVND (reference sequence). CDR3 region: CASSNTGTNYGYTF. CDR3 nucleotides: TGTGCCAGTAGTAACACAGGGACCAACTATGGCTACACCTTC.

V gene TRBV6-5 combines with J gene TRBJ2-7, with TRBD2 matching over 9 bases. Germline trimming cut 7 bases from V and 6 bases from J; bases unmatched to any gene: 13. Germline-derived CDR1 and CDR2 are MNHEY and SVGAGI. This CDR3 has 15 residues. CDR3 loop: CASTLSGSGRGEQYF. The CDR3 DNA reads TGTGCCAGCACCCTGTCGGGTAGCGGGAGAGGCGAGCAGTACTTC.

In its sample, this clone was seen a few times. The chain uses TRBV30 and TRBJ1-3, with a possible D match to TRBD1 (5 bases). CDR1 and CDR2 (germline): GTSNPN, SVGIG (reference sequence). V was clipped by 5 bases and J by 2 bases, with 10 bases between them. The CDR3 is 13 amino acids. CDR3 protein: CAWDQGPGNTIYF. DNA for the CDR3: TGTGCCTGGGACCAGGGTCCTGGAAACACCATATATTTT.

The rearrangement links TRBV5-5 to TRBJ2-7; 9 positions agree with TRBD2. This CDR3 has 15 residues. Per the germline V gene, CDR1 is SGHKS and CDR2 is YYEKEE (reference sequence). Germline trimming cut 3 bases from V and 3 bases from J; bases unmatched to any gene: 7. The CDR3 reads CASSWQLAGDYEQYF. The CDR3 nucleotides are TGTGCCAGCAGCTGGCAACTAGCGGGTGACTACGAGCAGTACTTC.